This TCR beta chain was captured in a study of T-cell memory formation after mild COVID-19. The CDR3 sequence is 14 residues long. The germline V and J ends were trimmed by 1 base and 3 bases, with 9 bases remaining between them. Germline-derived CDR1 and CDR2 are SGHTA and FQGTGA. TCRdb independently ran MiXCR on the 5' RACE reads; one entry per CDR3 protein. Of 550,000 to 600,000 distinct CDR3 sequences in the sample, around 15% were seen once. Input material: PBMCs or a T cell subset sorted from them (not recorded which). The chain couples TRBV7-3 to TRBJ2-5, with no clear D. The sequence derives from an adult woman who had mild COVID-19 (a few samples of this study predate the infection). Cell type and time point are not known. The CDR3 reads CASSLSVREETQYF. Written as DNA, the CDR3 is TGTGCCAGCAGCTTAAGTGTTAGGGAAGAGACCCAGTACTTC.